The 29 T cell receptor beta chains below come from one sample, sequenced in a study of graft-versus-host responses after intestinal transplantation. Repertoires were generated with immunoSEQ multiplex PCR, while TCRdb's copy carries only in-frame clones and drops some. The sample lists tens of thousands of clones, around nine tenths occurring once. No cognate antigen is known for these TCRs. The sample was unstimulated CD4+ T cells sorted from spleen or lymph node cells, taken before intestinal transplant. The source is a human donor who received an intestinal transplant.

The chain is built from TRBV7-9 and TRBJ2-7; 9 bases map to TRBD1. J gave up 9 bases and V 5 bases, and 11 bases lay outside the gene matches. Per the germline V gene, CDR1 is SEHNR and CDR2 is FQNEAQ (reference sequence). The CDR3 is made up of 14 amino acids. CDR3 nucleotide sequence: TGTGCCAGCAGCCAGGAGGGGGGACAGGGACGGCAGTACTTC. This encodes CASSQEGGQGRQYF.

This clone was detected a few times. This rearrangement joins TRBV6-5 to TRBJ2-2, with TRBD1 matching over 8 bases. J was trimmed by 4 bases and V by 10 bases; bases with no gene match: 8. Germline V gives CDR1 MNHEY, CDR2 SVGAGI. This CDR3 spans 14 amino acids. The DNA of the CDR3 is TGTGCCACCCAGGGGGCCAGAGCCACCGGGGAGCTGTTTTTT. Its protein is CATQGARATGELFF.

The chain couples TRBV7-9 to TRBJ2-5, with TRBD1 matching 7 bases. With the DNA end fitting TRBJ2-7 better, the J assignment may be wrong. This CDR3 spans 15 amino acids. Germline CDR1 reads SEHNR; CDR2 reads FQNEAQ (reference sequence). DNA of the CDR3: TGTGCCAGCAGATACGGGACAGAGACCTCCTACGAGCAGTACTTC. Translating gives CASRYGTETSYEQYF.

CDR3: CASSLSWTSGIRNEQFF. CDR3 nucleotide sequence: TGTGCCAGCAGCTTATCCTGGACTAGCGGGATCCGGAATGAGCAGTTCTTC. J is TRBJ2-1 and V is TRBV7-2; the match to TRBD2 covers 12 bases. This CDR3 contains 17 residues. V lost 2 bases and J lost 7; bases outside the gene matches: 9. CDR1 and CDR2 from the germline V gene are SGHTA and FQGNSA.

DNA of the CDR3: TGTGCCAGTAAGGACGGGACCTATTATCGCAATCAGCCCCAGCATTTT. This translates into CASKDGTYYRNQPQHF. J is TRBJ1-5 and V is TRBV19; tentative D call: TRBD1 (5 bases). V lost 7 bases, J lost 2 bases, and 18 bases lay in between. CDR1 and CDR2 (germline): LNHDA, SQIVND (reference sequence). This CDR3 has 16 amino acids.

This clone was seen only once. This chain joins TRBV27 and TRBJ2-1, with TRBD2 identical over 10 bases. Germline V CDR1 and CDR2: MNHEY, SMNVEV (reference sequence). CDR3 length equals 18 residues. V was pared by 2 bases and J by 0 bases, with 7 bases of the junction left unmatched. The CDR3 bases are TGTGCCAGCAGTTTAAGGGGGACTAGCGTAAGCTCCTACAATGAGCAGTTCTTC. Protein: CASSLRGTSVSSYNEQFF.

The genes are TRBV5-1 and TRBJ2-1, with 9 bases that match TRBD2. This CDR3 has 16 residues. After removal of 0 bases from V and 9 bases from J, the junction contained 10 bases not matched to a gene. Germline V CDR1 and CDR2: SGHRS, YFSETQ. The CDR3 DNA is TGCGCCAGCAGCTTGGTGTCGGCGGGAGGGCCGAGTGAGCAGTTCTTC. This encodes CASSLVSAGGPSEQFF.

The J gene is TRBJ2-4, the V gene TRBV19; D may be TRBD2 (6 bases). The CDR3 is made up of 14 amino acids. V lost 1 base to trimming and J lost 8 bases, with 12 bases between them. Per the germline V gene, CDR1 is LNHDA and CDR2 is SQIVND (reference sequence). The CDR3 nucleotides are TGTGCCAGTAGTATAGCAGGGACTGCGGACATTCAGTACTTC. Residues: CASSIAGTADIQYF. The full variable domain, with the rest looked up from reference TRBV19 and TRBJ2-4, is DGGITQSPKYLFRKEGQNVTLSCEQNLNHDAMYWYRQDPGQGLRLIYYSQIVNDFQKGDIAEGYSVSREKKESFPLTVTSAQKNPTAFYLCASSIAGTADIQYFGAGTRLSVL.

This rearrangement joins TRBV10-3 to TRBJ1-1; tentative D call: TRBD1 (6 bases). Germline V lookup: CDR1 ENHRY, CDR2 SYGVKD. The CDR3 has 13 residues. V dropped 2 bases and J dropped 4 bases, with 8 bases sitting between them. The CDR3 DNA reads TGTGCCATCAGTGAGGAAGGGGGCACTGAAGCTTTCTTT. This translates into CAISEEGGTEAFF.

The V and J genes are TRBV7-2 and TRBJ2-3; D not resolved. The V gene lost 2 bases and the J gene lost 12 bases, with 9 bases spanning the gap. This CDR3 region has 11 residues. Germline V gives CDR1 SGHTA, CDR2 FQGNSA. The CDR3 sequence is CASSLMSDQYF. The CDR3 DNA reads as TGTGCCAGCAGCTTAATGTCGGATCAGTATTTT.

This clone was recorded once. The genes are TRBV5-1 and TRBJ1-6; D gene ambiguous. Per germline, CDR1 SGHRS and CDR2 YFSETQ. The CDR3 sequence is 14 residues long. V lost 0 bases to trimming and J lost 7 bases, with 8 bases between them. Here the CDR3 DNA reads TGCGCCAGCAGCTTGGACAGCCAAAATTCACCCCTCCACTTT. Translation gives CASSLDSQNSPLHF.

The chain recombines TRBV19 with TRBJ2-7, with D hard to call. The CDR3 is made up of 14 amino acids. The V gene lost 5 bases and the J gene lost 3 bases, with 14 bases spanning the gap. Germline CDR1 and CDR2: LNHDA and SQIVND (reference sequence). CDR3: CASSFDDHDYEQYF. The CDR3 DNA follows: TGTGCCAGTAGTTTTGACGACCACGACTACGAGCAGTACTTC.

CDR3 sequence (DNA): TGTGCCAGCAGTCTCGACAGCATGAACACTGAAGCTTTCTTT. It is translated as CASSLDSMNTEAFF. The chain joins TRBV6-5 to TRBJ1-1; tentative D call: TRBD1 (5 bases). V lost 5 bases to trimming and J lost 0 bases, with 10 bases between them. The CDR3 sequence is 14 residues long. CDR1 MNHEY and CDR2 SVGAGI come from the germline V gene.

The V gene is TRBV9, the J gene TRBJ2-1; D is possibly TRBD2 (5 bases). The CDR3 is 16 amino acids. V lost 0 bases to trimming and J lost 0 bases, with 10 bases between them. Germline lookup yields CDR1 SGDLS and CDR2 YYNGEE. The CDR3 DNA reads TGTGCCAGCAGCGTAGGGCAGCGGAGCTCCTACAATGAGCAGTTCTTC. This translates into CASSVGQRSSYNEQFF. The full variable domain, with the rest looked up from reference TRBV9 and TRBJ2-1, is DSGVTQTPKHLITATGQRVTLRCSPRSGDLSVYWYQQSLDQGLQFLIQYYNGEERAKGNILERFSAQQFPDLHSELNLSSLELGDSALYFCASSVGQRSSYNEQFFGPGTRLTVL.

The DNA of the CDR3 is TGTGCCAGCAGTTTTTGGGCCTCTGGGACTAGCGGGATTAATGAGCAGTTCTTC. Amino acid sequence: CASSFWASGTSGINEQFF. V gene TRBV27 combines with J gene TRBJ2-1; 13 bases fit TRBD2. The CDR3 extends over 18 amino acids. Germline V CDR1 and CDR2: MNHEY, SMNVEV (reference sequence). The V and J ends lost 3 bases and 7 bases, in that order; junction bases with no gene match: 12.

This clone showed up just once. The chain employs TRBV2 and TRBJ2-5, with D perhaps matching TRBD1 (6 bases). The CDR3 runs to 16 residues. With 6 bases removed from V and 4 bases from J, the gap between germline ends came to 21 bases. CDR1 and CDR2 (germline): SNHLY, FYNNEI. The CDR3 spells CASRGAIRGPTETQYF. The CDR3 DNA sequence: TGTGCCAGCAGGGGGGCCATCCGCGGGCCGACAGAGACCCAGTACTTC.

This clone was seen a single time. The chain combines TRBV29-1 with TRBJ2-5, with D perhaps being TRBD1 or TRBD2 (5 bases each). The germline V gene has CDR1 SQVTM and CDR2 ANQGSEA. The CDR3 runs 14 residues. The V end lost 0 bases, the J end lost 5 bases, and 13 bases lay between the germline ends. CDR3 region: CSVEDLRERETQYF. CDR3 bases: TGCAGCGTTGAAGATCTCAGGGAGAGGGAGACCCAGTACTTC.

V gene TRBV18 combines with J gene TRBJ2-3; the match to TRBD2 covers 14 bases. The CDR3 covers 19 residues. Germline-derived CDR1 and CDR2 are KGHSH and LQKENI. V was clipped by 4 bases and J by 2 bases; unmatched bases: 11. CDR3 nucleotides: TGTGCCAGCTCACAGGCCAGCCCGGGACTAGCGGGAGCCACAGATACGCAGTATTTT. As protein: CASSQASPGLAGATDTQYF.

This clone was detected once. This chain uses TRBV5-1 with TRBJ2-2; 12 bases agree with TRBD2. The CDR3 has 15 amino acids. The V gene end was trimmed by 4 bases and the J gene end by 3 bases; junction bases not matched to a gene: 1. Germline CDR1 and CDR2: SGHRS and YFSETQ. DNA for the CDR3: TGCGCCAGCAGCCCTAGCGGGAGGGACACCGGGGAGCTGTTTTTT. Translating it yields CASSPSGRDTGELFF.

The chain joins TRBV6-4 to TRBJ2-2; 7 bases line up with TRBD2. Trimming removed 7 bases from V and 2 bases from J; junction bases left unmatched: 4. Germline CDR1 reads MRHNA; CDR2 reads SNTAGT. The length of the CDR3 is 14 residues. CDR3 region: CASTASGNTGELFF. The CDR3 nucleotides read TGTGCCAGCACGGCTAGCGGCAACACCGGGGAGCTGTTTTTT.

In nucleotides, the CDR3 is TGCGCCAGCAGCGGTGGAGGACAGGGTAATGAAAAACTGTTTTTT. Translation: CASSGGGQGNEKLFF. J is TRBJ1-4 and V is TRBV5-1; 8 bases match TRBD1. This CDR3 has 15 amino acids. Trimming cost V 4 bases and J 4 bases; bases outside gene matches: 6. From germline, CDR1 is SGHRS and CDR2 YFSETQ.

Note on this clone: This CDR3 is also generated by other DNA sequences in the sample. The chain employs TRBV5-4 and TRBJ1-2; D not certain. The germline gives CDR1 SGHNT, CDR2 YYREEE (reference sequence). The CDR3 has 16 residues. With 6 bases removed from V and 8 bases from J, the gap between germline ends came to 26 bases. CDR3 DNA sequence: TGTGCCAGCACTCTCGTCATACCAGGAAAGACCTACGGCTACACCTTC. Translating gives CASTLVIPGKTYGYTF.

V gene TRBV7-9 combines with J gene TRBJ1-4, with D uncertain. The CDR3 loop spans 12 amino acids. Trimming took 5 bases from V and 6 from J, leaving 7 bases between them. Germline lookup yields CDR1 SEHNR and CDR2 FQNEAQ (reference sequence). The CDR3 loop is CASSPFHEKLFF. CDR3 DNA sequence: TGTGCCAGCAGCCCATTTCATGAAAAACTGTTTTTT. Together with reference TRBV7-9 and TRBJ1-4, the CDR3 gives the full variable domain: DTGVSQNPRHKITKRGQNVTFRCDPISEHNRLYWYRQTLGQGPEFLTYFQNEAQLEKSRLLSDRFSAERPKGSFSTLEIQRTEQGDSAMYLCASSPFHEKLFFGSGTQLSVL.

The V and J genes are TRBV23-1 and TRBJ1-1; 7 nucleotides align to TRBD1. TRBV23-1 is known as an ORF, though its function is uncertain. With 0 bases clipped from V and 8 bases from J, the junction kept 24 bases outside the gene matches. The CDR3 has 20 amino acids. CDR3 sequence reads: CASSQSMLGVGTGVRWEAFF. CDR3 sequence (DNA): TGCGCCAGCAGTCAATCGATGTTAGGAGTCGGAACAGGGGTGAGGTGGGAAGCTTTCTTT.

The DNA for the CDR3 is TGTGCCAGCAGTTTGGAGGGACTGAACACTGAAGCTTTCTTT. Its translation: CASSLEGLNTEAFF. The chain recombines TRBV28 with TRBJ1-1, with a weak D call TRBD1 (5 bases). This CDR3 contains 14 residues. Germline V CDR1 and CDR2: MDHEN, SYDVKM. V shed 3 bases and J shed 0 bases, with 8 bases lying between them.

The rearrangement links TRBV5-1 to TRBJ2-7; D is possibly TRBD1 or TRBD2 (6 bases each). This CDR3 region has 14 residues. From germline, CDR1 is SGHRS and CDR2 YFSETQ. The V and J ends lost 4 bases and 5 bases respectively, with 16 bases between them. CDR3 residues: CASSRRGQGHEQYF. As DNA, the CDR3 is TGCGCCAGCAGCCGTCGGGGGCAGGGCCACGAGCAGTACTTC.

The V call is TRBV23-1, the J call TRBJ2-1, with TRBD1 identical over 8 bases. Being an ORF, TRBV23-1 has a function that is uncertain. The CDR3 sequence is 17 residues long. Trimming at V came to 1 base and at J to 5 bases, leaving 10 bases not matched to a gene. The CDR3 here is CASSQFFPGTGDNEQFF. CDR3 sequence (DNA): TGCGCCAGCAGTCAATTTTTTCCCGGGACAGGTGACAATGAGCAGTTCTTC.

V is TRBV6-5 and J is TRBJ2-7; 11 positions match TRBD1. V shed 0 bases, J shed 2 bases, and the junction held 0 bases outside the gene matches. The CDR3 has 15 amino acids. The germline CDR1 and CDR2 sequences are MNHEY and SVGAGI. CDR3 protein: CASSYSDRGPYEQYF. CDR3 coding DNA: TGTGCCAGCAGTTACTCGGACAGGGGGCCCTACGAGCAGTACTTC.

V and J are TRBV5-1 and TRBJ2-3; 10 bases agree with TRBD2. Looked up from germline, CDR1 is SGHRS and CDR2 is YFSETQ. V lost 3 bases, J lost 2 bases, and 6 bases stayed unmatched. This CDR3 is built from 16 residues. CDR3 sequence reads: CASSWGLARFTDTQYF. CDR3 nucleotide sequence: TGCGCCAGCAGCTGGGGACTAGCGAGATTCACAGATACGCAGTATTTT. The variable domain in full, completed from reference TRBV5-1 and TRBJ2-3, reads KAGVTQTPRYLIKTRGQQVTLSCSPISGHRSVSWYQQTPGQGLQFLFEYFSETQRNKGNFPGRFSGRQFSNSRSEMNVSTLELGDSALYLCASSWGLARFTDTQYFGPGTRLTVL.